Listed below are T cell receptor beta chains from one sample, sequenced in a study of CD8 T cells in Susac syndrome. In TCRdb, the immunoSEQ multiplex PCR reads were re-called with MiXCR into one record per CDR3 protein. The sample carries fewer than 80,000 distinct CDR3 sequences, approximately 93% recorded once. Sequenced: CD8+ T cells from PBMCs. These receptors were obtained from a human donor with multiple sclerosis. Both conserved end residues are part of each CDR3. The order of the fields is D gene, J gene, V gene, clone size, CDR3 protein, CDR3 DNA. D genes are given only for firm matches. Clone size is given for some rows only: seen once, a few or many times, or a class if the clone is expanded.

D: TRBD2
J: TRBJ2-3
V: TRBV9
size: NA
CDR3: CASSAASGGMSDTQYF
DNA: TGTGCCAGCAGCGCCGCTAGCGGGGGAATGTCAGATACGCAGTATTTT

D: NA
J: TRBJ1-4
V: TRBV27
size: NA
CDR3: CASSGGDKLFF
DNA: TGTGCCAGCAGCGGGGGAGACAAACTGTTTTTT

D: NA
J: TRBJ2-3
V: TRBV19
size: NA
CDR3: CASSSPPSTDTQYF
DNA: TGTGCCAGTAGTAGCCCCCCAAGCACAGATACGCAGTATTTT

D: TRBD1
J: TRBJ2-1
V: TRBV5-4
size: NA
CDR3: CASSSPGQAGNEQFF
DNA: TGTGCCAGCAGCTCTCCGGGACAGGCGGGCAATGAGCAGTTCTTC

D: NA
J: TRBJ1-5
V: TRBV5-6
size: NA
CDR3: CASSRPDSSNQPQHF
DNA: TGTGCCAGCAGCCGACCGGACAGTAGCAATCAGCCCCAGCATTTT

D: TRBD2
J: TRBJ2-1
V: TRBV20-1
size: NA
CDR3: CSARTPRGGRAYNEQFF
DNA: TGCAGTGCTAGAACCCCTCGGGGCGGGAGGGCCTACAATGAGCAGTTCTTC

D: TRBD1
J: TRBJ1-2
V: TRBV29-1
size: NA
CDR3: CSVEPGTGYGYTF
DNA: TGCAGCGTTGAACCCGGGACAGGGTATGGCTACACCTTC

D: TRBD2
J: TRBJ2-1
V: TRBV5-4
size: NA
CDR3: CASSGGLALDNEQFF
DNA: TGTGCCAGCAGCGGTGGACTAGCCCTAGACAATGAGCAGTTCTTC

D: NA
J: TRBJ1-5
V: TRBV4-3
size: NA
CDR3: CASSQDRGQPQHF
DNA: TGCGCCAGCAGCCAAGATCGGGGTCAGCCCCAGCATTTT

D: NA
J: TRBJ2-7
V: TRBV13
size: NA
CDR3: CASSPRRSPEQYF
DNA: TGTGCCAGCAGCCCGCGAAGGAGCCCCGAGCAGTACTTC

D: TRBD1
J: TRBJ2-7
V: TRBV13
size: NA
CDR3: CASSPEGATYEQYF
DNA: TGTGCCAGCAGCCCCGAGGGGGCGACCTACGAGCAGTACTTC

D: NA
J: TRBJ1-5
V: TRBV27
size: NA
CDR3: CATAPRTENQPQHF
DNA: TGTGCCACCGCCCCCCGGACGGAGAATCAGCCCCAGCATTTT

D: NA
J: TRBJ2-7
V: TRBV14
size: NA
CDR3: CASSQDVYEQYF
DNA: TGTGCCAGCAGCCAAGACGTCTACGAGCAGTACTTC

D: TRBD1
J: TRBJ1-2
V: TRBV29-1
size: NA
CDR3: CSTLTGYGYTF
DNA: TGCAGCACCCTGACAGGGTATGGCTACACCTTC

D: TRBD2
J: TRBJ2-5
V: TRBV12-3/TRBV12-4
size: NA
CDR3: CASSLSGLAGGARETQYF
DNA: TGTGCCAGCAGTCTATCGGGACTAGCGGGGGGGGCTCGGGAGACCCAGTACTTC

D: TRBD1
J: TRBJ2-2
V: TRBV15
size: few
CDR3: CATSREDRETGELFF
DNA: TGTGCCACCAGCAGAGAGGACAGGGAAACCGGGGAGCTGTTTTTT

D: NA
J: TRBJ1-1
V: TRBV6-6
size: NA
CDR3: CASSYGETEAFF
DNA: TGTGCCAGCAGTTACGGGGAAACTGAAGCTTTCTTT

D: NA
J: TRBJ2-3
V: TRBV28
size: NA
CDR3: CASSWASDTQYF
DNA: TGTGCCAGCAGTTGGGCTTCGGATACGCAGTATTTT

D: TRBD2
J: TRBJ2-5
V: TRBV12-3/TRBV12-4
size: NA
CDR3: CASSSTLAGGVGETQYF
DNA: TGTGCCAGCAGTTCGACATTAGCGGGTGGGGTCGGAGAGACCCAGTACTTC

D: NA
J: TRBJ2-3
V: TRBV29-1
size: NA
CDR3: CSVMGGDTDTQYF
DNA: TGCAGCGTTATGGGCGGAGACACAGATACGCAGTATTTT

D: NA
J: TRBJ1-5
V: TRBV7-9
size: NA
CDR3: CASSHGEDYSNQPQHF
DNA: TGTGCCAGCAGCCATGGGGAGGACTATAGCAATCAGCCCCAGCATTTT

D: NA
J: TRBJ2-7
V: TRBV20-1
size: NA
CDR3: CSAIEGSKGQYEQYF
DNA: TGCAGTGCCATAGAGGGAAGTAAGGGGCAATACGAGCAGTACTTC